The 23 T cell receptor beta chains reported below all come from one sample, sequenced in a study of blood T cell repertoires in COVID-19. TCRdb keeps only in-frame clones here, not all; method: immunoSEQ multiplex PCR. The sample consists of just over 90,000 clones, about 80% of them appearing once. The sequenced material came from peripheral blood. Source of these receptors: a man aged 70-80 years with acute or convalescent COVID-19.

This chain connects TRBV18 to TRBJ2-3; 9 bases are a match to TRBD1. CDR1 and CDR2 (germline): KGHSH, LQKENI. With V trimmed by 5 bases and J by 4 bases, 7 bases remained unmatched. CDR3 length: 15 amino acids. The CDR3 coding sequence is TGTGCCAGCTCATCCTCACAGGGGGCTGCAGATACGCAGTATTTT. This sequence encodes CASSSSQGAADTQYF.

V gene TRBV5-1 combines with J gene TRBJ2-7; possible D gene TRBD2, 5 bases. Trimming removed 0 bases from V and 5 bases from J, with 18 bases in between. Germline CDR1 reads SGHRS; CDR2 reads YFSETQ. This CDR3 contains 16 residues. CDR3 sequence reads: CASSLAISDKGHEQYF. DNA of the CDR3: TGCGCCAGCAGCTTGGCCATTAGCGACAAGGGCCACGAGCAGTACTTC.

The chain combines TRBV9 with TRBJ2-1, with D possibly being TRBD1 (5 bases). CDR3 size: 16 residues. Germline V lookup: CDR1 SGDLS, CDR2 YYNGEE. V shed 3 bases and J shed 4 bases, with 17 bases lying between them. The CDR3 is CASSATGDDRYNEQFF. The CDR3 nucleotides are TGTGCCAGCAGCGCAACAGGTGATGACCGGTACAATGAGCAGTTCTTC. Variable domain in full (rest from reference TRBV9 and TRBJ2-1): DSGVTQTPKHLITATGQRVTLRCSPRSGDLSVYWYQQSLDQGLQFLIQYYNGEERAKGNILERFSAQQFPDLHSELNLSSLELGDSALYFCASSATGDDRYNEQFFGPGTRLTVL.

The chain uses TRBV7-8 and TRBJ2-3; 7 positions match TRBD2. The CDR3 totals 17 residues. Germline trimming cut 1 base from V and 0 bases from J; bases unmatched to any gene: 7. The germline V gene encodes CDR1 SGHVS and CDR2 FQNEAQ. DNA of the CDR3: TGTGCCAGCAGCTTAGGCCGCGGGAGCCCCAGCACAGATACGCAGTATTTT. It specifies CASSLGRGSPSTDTQYF.

The gene calls are TRBV4-1 and TRBJ2-7, with 8 positions matching TRBD1. The J segment lost 6 bases and the V segment lost 0 bases, leaving 7 bases of the junction unmatched. Germline-derived CDR1 and CDR2 are MGHRA and YSYEKL. The CDR3 is 15 residues long. CDR3 sequence reads: CASSQEGTGMGEQYV. The DNA of the CDR3 is TGCGCCAGCAGCCAAGAAGGGACAGGAATGGGCGAGCAGTACGTC.

This chain joins TRBV5-4 and TRBJ2-3; 7 positions match TRBD1. Germline-derived CDR1 and CDR2 are SGHNT and YYREEE (reference sequence). Trimming removed 2 bases from V and 0 bases from J; junction bases left unmatched: 6. The CDR3 spans 16 residues. CDR3 region: CASSFLNRGSTDTQYF. The CDR3 DNA follows: TGTGCCAGCAGCTTCCTAAACAGGGGAAGCACAGATACGCAGTATTTT.

This clone was counted once. The chain links TRBV7-9 to TRBJ1-1, with D perhaps matching TRBD1 (6 bases). The ends were cut back, 5 bases at V and 2 bases at J, with 9 bases in the middle. Germline V CDR1 and CDR2: SEHNR, FQNEAQ (reference sequence). This CDR3 region has 13 residues. CDR3 residues: CASSPDSNTEAFF. The CDR3 DNA is TGTGCCAGCAGCCCGGACAGTAACACTGAAGCTTTCTTT. Supplemented by reference TRBV7-9 and TRBJ1-1, the full variable domain reads DTGVSQNPRHKITKRGQNVTFRCDPISEHNRLYWYRQTLGQGPEFLTYFQNEAQLEKSRLLSDRFSAERPKGSFSTLEIQRTEQGDSAMYLCASSPDSNTEAFFGQGTRLTVV.

In DNA, the CDR3 is TGTGCCACCAGCAGAGGAAGACAACAGGGGACCGTAGCCAAAAACATTCAGTACTTC. Translation: CATSRGRQQGTVAKNIQYF. This chain links TRBV15 with TRBJ2-4; 7 nucleotides align to TRBD1. Per the germline V gene, CDR1 is LNHNV and CDR2 is YYDKDF (reference sequence). Trimming cost V 1 base and J 0 bases; bases outside gene matches: 12. The CDR3 length is 19 residues.

V is TRBV7-2 and J is TRBJ1-5; maybe TRBD1 (6 bases). In germline, CDR1 is SGHTA, CDR2 FQGNSA. V was pared by 1 base and J by 7 bases, with 8 bases between. The CDR3 is 13 residues long. The CDR3 reads CASSLDRDQPQHF. CDR3 nucleotide sequence: TGTGCCAGCAGCTTAGACAGGGACCAGCCCCAGCATTTT.

The genes are TRBV6-5 and TRBJ2-5; D gene uncertain. Trimming cost V 6 bases and J 4 bases, with 6 bases left between them. Germline V lookup: CDR1 MNHEY, CDR2 SVGAGI. The CDR3 extends over 11 amino acids. Here the CDR3 reads CASSGRETQYF. In nucleotides, the CDR3 is TGTGCCAGCAGCGGTCGAGAGACCCAGTACTTC.

This clone has just a few counts. V gene TRBV4-1 combines with J gene TRBJ2-5; 8 nucleotides agree with TRBD2. Unmatched junction bases numbered 5, after V lost 3 bases and J lost 5 bases. The germline V gene has CDR1 MGHRA and CDR2 YSYEKL. CDR3 length equals 14 residues. The CDR3 protein is CASSQAGGAETQYF. In nucleotides, the CDR3 is TGCGCCAGCAGCCAGGCGGGAGGTGCCGAGACCCAGTACTTC.

The V call is TRBV28, the J call TRBJ2-6; D may be TRBD1 (6 bases). CDR1 and CDR2 (germline): MDHEN, SYDVKM. V was pared by 6 bases and J by 0 bases, with 15 bases between. The CDR3 spans 17 residues. CDR3 region: CASSTPGQISGANVLTF. CDR3 coding DNA: TGTGCCAGCAGCACTCCGGGACAAATCTCTGGGGCCAACGTCCTGACTTTC.

The chain joins TRBV18 to TRBJ2-3, with 8 bases aligning to TRBD2. V was pared by 6 bases and J by 3 bases, with 11 bases of the junction left unmatched. Germline values: CDR1 KGHSH, CDR2 LQKENI. The CDR3 length is 16 residues. The CDR3 is CASSGSGNRFTDTQYF. DNA of the CDR3: TGTGCCAGCTCCGGTAGCGGGAACCGTTTTACAGATACGCAGTATTTT.

In this sample, this clone is medium-sized. J is TRBJ2-1 and V is TRBV24-1; a weak D match, TRBD2 (5 bases). Per germline, CDR1 KGHDR and CDR2 SFDVKD. The CDR3 length is 14 residues. V was cut by 6 bases and J by 1 base, with 9 bases left in between. CDR3 sequence: CATSNERSYNEQFF. In DNA form, the CDR3 reads TGTGCCACCAGTAACGAGCGGTCCTACAATGAGCAGTTCTTC.

The sample holds a few counts of this clone. The chain joins TRBV5-1 to TRBJ1-1; 12 nucleotides match TRBD1. J gave up 4 bases and V 2 bases, and 6 bases lay outside the gene matches. CDR1 and CDR2 from the germline V gene are SGHRS and YFSETQ. The CDR3 extends over 16 amino acids. DNA of the CDR3: TGCGCCAGCAGCTTTGGGACAGGGGGCGCTGGCACTGAAGCTTTCTTT. Protein product: CASSFGTGGAGTEAFF.

The chain has TRBV10-1 and TRBJ2-7; unclear D gene. The CDR3 loop spans 13 amino acids. V lost 2 bases, J lost 6 bases, and 11 bases lay in between. Germline assignment: CDR1 WNHNN and CDR2 SYGVQD (reference sequence). CDR3 DNA: TGCGCCAGCAGTGAGACCCCCAGAGGCGAGCAGTACTTC. Protein: CASSETPRGEQYF.

Written as DNA, the CDR3 is TGTGCCAGCAGCAGACAGGGAAGTACCGGGGAGCTGTTTTTT. It specifies CASSRQGSTGELFF. The chain combines TRBV7-9 with TRBJ2-2; the match to TRBD1 covers 7 bases. The CDR3 is 14 amino acids. CDR1 is SEHNR, CDR2 FQNEAQ, per germline (reference sequence). J lost 5 bases, V lost 5 bases, and 5 bases had no gene match.

This clone was found a few times. V gene TRBV27 combines with J gene TRBJ1-2; tentative D call: TRBD1 (5 bases). The CDR3 has 15 residues. Germline CDR1 and CDR2: MNHEY and SMNVEV (reference sequence). V lost 4 bases and J 4 bases, leaving 16 bases between the germline ends. CDR3 bases: TGTGCCAGCAGTTCTTACCAGGGTACCGGCTATGGCTACACCTTC. Translated: CASSSYQGTGYGYTF.

This clone has only a few counts. The chain joins TRBV7-6 to TRBJ2-2; D possibly corresponds to TRBD1 (5 bases). This CDR3 spans 12 amino acids. The V and J ends lost 3 bases and 8 bases respectively, with 7 bases between them. Per the germline V gene, CDR1 is SGHVS and CDR2 is FNYEAQ. CDR3 sequence: CASSFSGGELFF. The CDR3 DNA is TGTGCCAGCAGCTTTTCAGGGGGGGAGCTGTTTTTT.

V gene TRBV7-9 combines with J gene TRBJ2-1; 10 bases align to TRBD2. The CDR3 totals 16 residues. Trimming cost V 5 bases and J 1 base; bases outside gene matches: 5. Looked up from germline, CDR1 is SEHNR and CDR2 is FQNEAQ (reference sequence). CDR3 DNA: TGTGCCAGCAGCCCCCCTAGCGGGAGATCCTACAATGAGCAGTTCTTC. The encoded protein is CASSPPSGRSYNEQFF.

This chain joins TRBV10-2 and TRBJ1-5; D unclear. V was clipped by 8 bases and J by 0 bases, with 17 bases between them. CDR3 length equals 16 residues. Per the germline V gene, CDR1 is WSHSY and CDR2 is SAAADI. CDR3 amino acids: CASASDGGYSNQPQHF. The CDR3 DNA follows: TGCGCCAGCGCTTCGGACGGAGGTTATAGCAATCAGCCCCAGCATTTT.

A word on this clone: This sample includes further DNA sequences coding for the same CDR3. This chain connects TRBV2 to TRBJ1-1; TRBD1 might be the D (6 bases). V lost 6 bases and J lost 2, with 10 bases in between. This CDR3 is 13 amino acids long. Germline loops: CDR1 SNHLY, CDR2 FYNNEI. CDR3 nucleotides: TGTGCCAGCAGGCTGGACAGTAACACTGAAGCTTTCTTT. Protein: CASRLDSNTEAFF.

V is TRBV29-1 and J is TRBJ2-7, with 7 nucleotides matching TRBD1. Looked up from germline, CDR1 is SQVTM and CDR2 is ANQGSEA. This CDR3 spans 14 amino acids. V lost 0 bases and J lost 2; bases outside the gene matches: 4. In DNA, the CDR3 is TGCAGCGTTGAAGATTTTACAGGGGCCTACGAGCAGTACTTC. Amino acid sequence: CSVEDFTGAYEQYF.